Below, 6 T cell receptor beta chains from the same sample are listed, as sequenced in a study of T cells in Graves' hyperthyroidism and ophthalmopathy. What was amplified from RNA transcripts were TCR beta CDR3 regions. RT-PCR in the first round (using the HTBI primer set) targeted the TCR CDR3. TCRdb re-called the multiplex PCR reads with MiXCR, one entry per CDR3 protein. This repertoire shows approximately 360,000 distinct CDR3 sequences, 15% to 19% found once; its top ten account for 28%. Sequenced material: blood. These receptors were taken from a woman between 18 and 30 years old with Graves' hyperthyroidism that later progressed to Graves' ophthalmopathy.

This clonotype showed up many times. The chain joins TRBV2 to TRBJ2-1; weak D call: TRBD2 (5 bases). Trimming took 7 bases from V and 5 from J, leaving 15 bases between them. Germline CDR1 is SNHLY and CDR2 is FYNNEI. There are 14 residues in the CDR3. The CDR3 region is CASKAGPKHNEQFF. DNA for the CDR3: TGTGCCAGCAAGGCGGGCCCCAAGCACAATGAGCAGTTCTTC.

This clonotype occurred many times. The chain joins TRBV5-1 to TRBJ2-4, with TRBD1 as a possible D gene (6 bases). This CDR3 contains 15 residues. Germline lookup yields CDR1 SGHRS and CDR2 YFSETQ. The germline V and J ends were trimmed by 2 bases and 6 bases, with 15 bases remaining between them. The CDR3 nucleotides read TGCGCCAGCAGCTTAGGCCAGGGGAGCGGAAACATTCAGTACTTC. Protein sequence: CASSLGQGSGNIQYF.

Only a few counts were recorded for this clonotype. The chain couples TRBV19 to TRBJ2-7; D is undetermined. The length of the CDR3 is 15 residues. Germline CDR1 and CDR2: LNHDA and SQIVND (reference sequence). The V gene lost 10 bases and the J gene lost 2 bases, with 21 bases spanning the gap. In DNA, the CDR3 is TGTGCCACTGCCGTAACGTGGGGTGCGACCTACGAGCAGTACTTC. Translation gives CATAVTWGATYEQYF.

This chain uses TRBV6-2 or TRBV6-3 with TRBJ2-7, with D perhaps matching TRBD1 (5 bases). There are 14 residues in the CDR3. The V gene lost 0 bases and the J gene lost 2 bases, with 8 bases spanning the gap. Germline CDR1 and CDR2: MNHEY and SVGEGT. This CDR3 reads CASSYSTATYEQYF. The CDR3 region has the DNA TGTGCCAGCAGTTACTCGACAGCGACCTACGAGCAGTACTTC.

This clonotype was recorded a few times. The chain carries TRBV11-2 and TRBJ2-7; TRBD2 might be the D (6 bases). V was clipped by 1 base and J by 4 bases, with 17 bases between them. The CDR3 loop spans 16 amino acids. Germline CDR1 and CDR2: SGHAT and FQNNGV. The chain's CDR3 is CASSLVGGFPKYEQYF. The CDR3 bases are TGTGCCAGCAGCTTAGTCGGGGGATTTCCCAAGTACGAGCAGTACTTC.

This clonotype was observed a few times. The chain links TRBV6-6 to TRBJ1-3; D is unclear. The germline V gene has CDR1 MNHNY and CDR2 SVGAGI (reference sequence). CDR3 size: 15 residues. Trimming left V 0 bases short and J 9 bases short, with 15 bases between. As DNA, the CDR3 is TGTGCCAGCAGTTACTCGAGGCCAGGAGAGGCCACCATATATTTT. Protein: CASSYSRPGEATIYF.